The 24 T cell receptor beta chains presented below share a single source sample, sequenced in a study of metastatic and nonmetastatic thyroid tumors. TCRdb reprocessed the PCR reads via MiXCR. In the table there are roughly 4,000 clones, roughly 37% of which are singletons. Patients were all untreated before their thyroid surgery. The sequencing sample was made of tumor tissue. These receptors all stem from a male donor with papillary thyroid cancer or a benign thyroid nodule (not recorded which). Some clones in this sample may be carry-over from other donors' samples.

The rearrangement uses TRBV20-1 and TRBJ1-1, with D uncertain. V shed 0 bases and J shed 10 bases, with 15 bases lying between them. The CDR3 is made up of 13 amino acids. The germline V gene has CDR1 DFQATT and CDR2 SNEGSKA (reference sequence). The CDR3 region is CSARDPGTLGAFF. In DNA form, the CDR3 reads TGCAGTGCTAGAGACCCAGGTACCCTCGGAGCTTTCTTT.

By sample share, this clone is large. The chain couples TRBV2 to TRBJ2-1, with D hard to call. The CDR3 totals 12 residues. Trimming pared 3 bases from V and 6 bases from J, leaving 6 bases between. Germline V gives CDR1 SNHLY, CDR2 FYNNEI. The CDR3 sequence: CASSDRANEQFF. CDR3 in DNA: TGTGCCAGCAGTGATAGGGCCAATGAGCAGTTCTTC.

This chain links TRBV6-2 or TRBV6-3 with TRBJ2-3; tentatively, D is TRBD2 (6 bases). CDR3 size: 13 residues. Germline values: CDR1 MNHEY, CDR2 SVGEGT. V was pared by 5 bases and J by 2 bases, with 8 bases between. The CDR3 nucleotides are TGTGCCAGCAGTCGGACTACCACAGATACGCAGTATTTT. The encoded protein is CASSRTTTDTQYF.

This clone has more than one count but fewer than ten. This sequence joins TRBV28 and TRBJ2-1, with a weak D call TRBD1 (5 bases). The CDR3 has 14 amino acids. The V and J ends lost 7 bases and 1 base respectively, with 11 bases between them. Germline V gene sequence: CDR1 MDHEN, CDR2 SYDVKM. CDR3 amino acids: CASTQGYSYNEQFF. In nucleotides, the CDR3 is TGTGCCAGCACCCAGGGTTATTCCTACAATGAGCAGTTCTTC.

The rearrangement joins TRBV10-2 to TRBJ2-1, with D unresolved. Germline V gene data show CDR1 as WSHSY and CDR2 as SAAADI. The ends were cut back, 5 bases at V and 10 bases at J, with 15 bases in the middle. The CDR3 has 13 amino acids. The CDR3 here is CASSSGPAREQFF. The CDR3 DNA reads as TGCGCCAGCAGTTCCGGGCCAGCGAGAGAGCAGTTCTTC.

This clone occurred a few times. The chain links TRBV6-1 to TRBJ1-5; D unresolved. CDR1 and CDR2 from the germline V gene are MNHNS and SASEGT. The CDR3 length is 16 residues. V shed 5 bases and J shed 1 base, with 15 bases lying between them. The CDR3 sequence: CASSPSAGPSNQPQHF. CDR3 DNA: TGTGCCAGCAGTCCATCGGCAGGCCCAAGCAATCAGCCCCAGCATTTT.

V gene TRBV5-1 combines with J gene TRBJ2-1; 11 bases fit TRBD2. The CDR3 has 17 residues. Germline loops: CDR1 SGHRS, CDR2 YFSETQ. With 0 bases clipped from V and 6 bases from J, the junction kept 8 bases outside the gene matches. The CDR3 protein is CASSLAVRLAGGNEQFF. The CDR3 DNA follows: TGCGCCAGCAGCTTGGCCGTCCGGCTAGCGGGGGGCAATGAGCAGTTCTTC.

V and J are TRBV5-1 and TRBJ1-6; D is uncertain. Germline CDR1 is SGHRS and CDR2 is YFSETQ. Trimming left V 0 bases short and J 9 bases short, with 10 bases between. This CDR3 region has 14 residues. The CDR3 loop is CASSLVSRASPLHF. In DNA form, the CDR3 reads TGCGCCAGCAGCTTGGTCTCCCGTGCTTCACCCCTCCACTTT.

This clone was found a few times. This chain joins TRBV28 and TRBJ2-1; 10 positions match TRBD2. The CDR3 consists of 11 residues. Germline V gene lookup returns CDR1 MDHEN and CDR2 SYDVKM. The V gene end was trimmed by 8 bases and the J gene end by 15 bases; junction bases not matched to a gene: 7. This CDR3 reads CASEGSGRRFF. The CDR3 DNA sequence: TGTGCCAGCGAAGGTAGCGGGAGGAGGTTCTTC.

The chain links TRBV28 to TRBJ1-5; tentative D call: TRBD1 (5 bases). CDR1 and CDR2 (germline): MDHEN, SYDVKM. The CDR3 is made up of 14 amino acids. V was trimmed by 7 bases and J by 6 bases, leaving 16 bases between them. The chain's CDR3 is CASTPAGYGQPQHF. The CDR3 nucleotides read TGTGCCAGCACCCCGGCAGGGTACGGTCAGCCCCAGCATTTT.

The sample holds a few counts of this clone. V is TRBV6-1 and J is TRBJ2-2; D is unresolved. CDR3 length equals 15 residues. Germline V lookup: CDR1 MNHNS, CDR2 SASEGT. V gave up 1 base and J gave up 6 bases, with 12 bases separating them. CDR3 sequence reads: CASSEGHRESGELFF. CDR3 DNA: TGTGCCAGCAGTGAAGGACATAGGGAATCCGGGGAGCTGTTTTTT.

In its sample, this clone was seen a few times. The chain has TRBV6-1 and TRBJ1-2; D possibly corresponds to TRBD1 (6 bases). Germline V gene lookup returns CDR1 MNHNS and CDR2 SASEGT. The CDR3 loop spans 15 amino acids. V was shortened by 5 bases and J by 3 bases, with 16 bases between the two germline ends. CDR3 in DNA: TGTGCCAGCAGTCCTGAGGGCAGGGGCCACTATGGCTACACCTTC. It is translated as CASSPEGRGHYGYTF.

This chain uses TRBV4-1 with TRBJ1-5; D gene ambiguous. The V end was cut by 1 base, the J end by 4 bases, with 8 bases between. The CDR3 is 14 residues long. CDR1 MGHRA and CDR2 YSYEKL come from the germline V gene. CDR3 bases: TGCGCCAGCAGCCAAGCCCAGCCAAATCAGCCCCAGCATTTT. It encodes CASSQAQPNQPQHF.

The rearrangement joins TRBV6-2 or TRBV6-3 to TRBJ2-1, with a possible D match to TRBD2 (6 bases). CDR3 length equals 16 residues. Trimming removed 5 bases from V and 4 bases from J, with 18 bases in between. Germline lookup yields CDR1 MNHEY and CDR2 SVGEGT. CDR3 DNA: TGTGCCAGCAGTCAATCCCCGGGAGTCGCGTACAATGAGCAGTTCTTC. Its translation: CASSQSPGVAYNEQFF.

The CDR3 region has the DNA TGTGCCAGCAGCGGATCGAGGCAGGCTTATGGCTACACCTTC. It specifies CASSGSRQAYGYTF. The chain carries TRBV11-2 and TRBJ1-2; D uncertain. The CDR3 spans 14 residues. Germline CDR1 reads SGHAT; CDR2 reads FQNNGV. The V end lost 5 bases, the J end lost 5 bases, and 15 bases lay between the germline ends.

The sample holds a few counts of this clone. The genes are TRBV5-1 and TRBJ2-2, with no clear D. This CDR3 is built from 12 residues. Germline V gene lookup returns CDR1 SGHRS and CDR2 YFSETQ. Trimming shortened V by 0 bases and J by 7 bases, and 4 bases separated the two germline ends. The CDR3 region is CASSLVLGELFF. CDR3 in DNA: TGCGCCAGCAGCTTGGTCCTCGGGGAGCTGTTTTTT.

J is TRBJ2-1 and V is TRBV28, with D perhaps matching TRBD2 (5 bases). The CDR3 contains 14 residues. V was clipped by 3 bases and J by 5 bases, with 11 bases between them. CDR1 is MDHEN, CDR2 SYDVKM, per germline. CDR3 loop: CASSFRPGNNEQFF. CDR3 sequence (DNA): TGTGCCAGCAGTTTTAGACCGGGGAACAATGAGCAGTTCTTC.

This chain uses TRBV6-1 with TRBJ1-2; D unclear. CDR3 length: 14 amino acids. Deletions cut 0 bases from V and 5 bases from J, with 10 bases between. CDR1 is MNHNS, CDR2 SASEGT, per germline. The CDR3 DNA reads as TGTGCCAGCAGTGAAGCAGGCGGCCCATATGGCTACACCTTC. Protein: CASSEAGGPYGYTF.

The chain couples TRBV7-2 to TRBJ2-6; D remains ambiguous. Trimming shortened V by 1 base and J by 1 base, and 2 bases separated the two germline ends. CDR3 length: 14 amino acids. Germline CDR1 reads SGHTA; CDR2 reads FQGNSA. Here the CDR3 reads CASSLVSGANVLTF. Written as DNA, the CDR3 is TGTGCCAGCAGCTTAGTATCTGGGGCCAACGTCCTGACTTTC.

The CDR3: CASSRGQDTEAFF. In DNA form, the CDR3 reads TGCGCCAGCAGCAGGGGACAGGATACTGAAGCTTTCTTT. The chain links TRBV5-1 to TRBJ1-1; TRBD1 matches 8 bases. The germline V gene has CDR1 SGHRS and CDR2 YFSETQ. V trimming: 4 bases; J trimming: 5 bases; junction bases outside the gene matches: 4. The CDR3 length is 13 residues. Combining the CDR3 with reference TRBV5-1 and TRBJ1-1 gives the whole variable domain KAGVTQTPRYLIKTRGQQVTLSCSPISGHRSVSWYQQTPGQGLQFLFEYFSETQRNKGNFPGRFSGRQFSNSRSEMNVSTLELGDSALYLCASSRGQDTEAFFGQGTRLTVV.

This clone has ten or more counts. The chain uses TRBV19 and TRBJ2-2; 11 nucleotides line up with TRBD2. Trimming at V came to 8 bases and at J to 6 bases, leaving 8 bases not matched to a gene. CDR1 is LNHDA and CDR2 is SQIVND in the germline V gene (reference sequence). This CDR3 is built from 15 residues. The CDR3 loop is CASLPTSGSSGELFF. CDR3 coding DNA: TGTGCCAGTCTGCCCACTAGCGGGAGTTCCGGGGAGCTGTTTTTT.

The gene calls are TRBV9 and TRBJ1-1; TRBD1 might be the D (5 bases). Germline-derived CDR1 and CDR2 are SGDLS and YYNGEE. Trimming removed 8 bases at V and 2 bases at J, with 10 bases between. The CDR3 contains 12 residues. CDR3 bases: TGTGCCAGTCAGGGTCCTAACACTGAAGCTTTCTTT. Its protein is CASQGPNTEAFF.

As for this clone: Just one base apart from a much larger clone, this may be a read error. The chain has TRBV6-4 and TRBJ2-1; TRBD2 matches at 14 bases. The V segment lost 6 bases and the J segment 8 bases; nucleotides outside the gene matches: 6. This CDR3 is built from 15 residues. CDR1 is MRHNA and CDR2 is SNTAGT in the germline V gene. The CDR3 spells CASRTSGGAGYEQFF. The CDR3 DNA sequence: TGTGCCAGCAGGACTAGCGGGGGGGCCGGGTATGAGCAGTTCTTC.

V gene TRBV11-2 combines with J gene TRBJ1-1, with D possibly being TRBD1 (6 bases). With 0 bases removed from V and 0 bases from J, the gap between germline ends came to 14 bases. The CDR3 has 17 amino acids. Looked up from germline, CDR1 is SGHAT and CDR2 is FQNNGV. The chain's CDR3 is CASSLDPPRGLNTEAFF. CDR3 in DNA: TGTGCCAGCAGCTTAGATCCCCCCAGGGGACTGAACACTGAAGCTTTCTTT. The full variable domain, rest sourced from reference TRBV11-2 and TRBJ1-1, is EAGVAQSPRYKIIEKRQSVAFWCNPISGHATLYWYQQILGQGPKLLIQFQNNGVVDDSQLPKDRFSAERLKGVDSTLKIQPAKLEDSAVYLCASSLDPPRGLNTEAFFGQGTRLTVV.